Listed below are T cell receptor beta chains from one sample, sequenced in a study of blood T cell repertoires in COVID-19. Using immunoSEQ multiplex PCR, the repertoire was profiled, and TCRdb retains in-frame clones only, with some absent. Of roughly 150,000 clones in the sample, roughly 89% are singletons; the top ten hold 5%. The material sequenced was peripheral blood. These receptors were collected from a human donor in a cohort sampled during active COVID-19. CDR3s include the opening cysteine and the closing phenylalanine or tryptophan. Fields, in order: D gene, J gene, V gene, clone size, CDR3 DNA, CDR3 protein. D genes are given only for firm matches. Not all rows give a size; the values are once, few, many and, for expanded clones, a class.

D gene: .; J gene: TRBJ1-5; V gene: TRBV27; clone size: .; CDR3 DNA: TGTGCCAGCAGTTTATTCCCCGTTCGAGGTCATCTTAGCAATCAGCCCCAGCATTTT; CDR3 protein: CASSLFPVRGHLSNQPQHF
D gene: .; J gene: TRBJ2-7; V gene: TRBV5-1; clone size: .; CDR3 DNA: TGCGCCAGCAGCCTATCCAGGGTAGGCTACGAGCAGTACTTC; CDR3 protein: CASSLSRVGYEQYF
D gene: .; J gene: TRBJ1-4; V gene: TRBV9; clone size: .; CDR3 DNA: TGTGCCAGCAGCGTAGGACCGGGAGAAAAACTGTTTTTT; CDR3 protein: CASSVGPGEKLFF
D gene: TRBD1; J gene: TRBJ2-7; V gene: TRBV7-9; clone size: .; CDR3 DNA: TGTGCCAGCAGCCTACCGGGGACAGCTTCCTACGAGCAGTACTTC; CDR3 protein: CASSLPGTASYEQYF
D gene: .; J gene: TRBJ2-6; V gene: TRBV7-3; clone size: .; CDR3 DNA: TGTGCCAGCAGCTTAACTCCAGGGGGGACTGGGGCCAACGTCCTGACTTTC; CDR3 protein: CASSLTPGGTGANVLTF
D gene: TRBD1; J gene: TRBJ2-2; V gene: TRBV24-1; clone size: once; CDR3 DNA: TGTGCCACCAGTGACCCGGGACAGGGGGTCACCGGGGAGCTGTTTTTT; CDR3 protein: CATSDPGQGVTGELFF
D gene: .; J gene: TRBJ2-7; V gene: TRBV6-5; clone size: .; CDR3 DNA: TGTGCCAGCAGAAGGGATAGCGGACCATACGAGCAGTACTTC; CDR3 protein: CASRRDSGPYEQYF
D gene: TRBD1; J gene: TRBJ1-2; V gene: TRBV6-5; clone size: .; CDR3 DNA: TGTGCCAGCAGTTACTCGGACAGGGTGAACTATGGCTACACCTTC; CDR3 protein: CASSYSDRVNYGYTF
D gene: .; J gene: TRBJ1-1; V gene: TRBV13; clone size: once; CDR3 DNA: TGTGCCAGCTACGACAGTATGAACACTGAAGCTTTCTTT; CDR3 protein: CASYDSMNTEAFF
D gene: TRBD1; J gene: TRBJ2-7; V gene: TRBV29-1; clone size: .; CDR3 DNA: TGCAGCGTTGAGGGTGTGAGACAGGGGAGAAGCGAGCAGTACTTC; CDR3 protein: CSVEGVRQGRSEQYF
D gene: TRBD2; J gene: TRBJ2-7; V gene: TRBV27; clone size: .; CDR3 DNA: TGTGCCAGCAGTTTGGGACTAGCTGTTCGCGAGCAGTACTTC; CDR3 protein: CASSLGLAVREQYF
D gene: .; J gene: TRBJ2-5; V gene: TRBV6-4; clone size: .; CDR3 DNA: TGTGCCAGCAGTGACCCGACACATTGGCGGGCTAAGACCCAGTACTTC; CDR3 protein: CASSDPTHWRAKTQYF
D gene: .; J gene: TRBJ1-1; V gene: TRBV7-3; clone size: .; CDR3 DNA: TGTGCCAGCAGCTTGGGGAGAAACACTGAAGCTTTCTTT; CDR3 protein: CASSLGRNTEAFF
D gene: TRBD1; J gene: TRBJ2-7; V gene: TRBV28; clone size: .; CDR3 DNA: TGTGCCAGCAGTAGTGCTGGGACAGCCGTCTACGAGCAGTACTTC; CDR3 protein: CASSSAGTAVYEQYF
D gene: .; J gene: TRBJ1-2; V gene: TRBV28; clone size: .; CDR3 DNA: TGTGCCAGCACCAACATTGTGGGGTGGAGGAACTATGGCTACACCTTC; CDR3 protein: CASTNIVGWRNYGYTF
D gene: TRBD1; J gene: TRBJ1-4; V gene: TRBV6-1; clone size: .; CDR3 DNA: TGTGCCAGCAGTGGTTGGGGACAGGGCGGTAATGAAAAACTGTTTTTT; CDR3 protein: CASSGWGQGGNEKLFF
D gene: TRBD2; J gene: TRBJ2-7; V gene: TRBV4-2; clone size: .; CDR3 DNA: TGTGCCAGCAGCCAAGAAATCCCTGGGAGGCCCAGCGGGAGGCCTTCCTACGAGCAGTACTTC; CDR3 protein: CASSQEIPGRPSGRPSYEQYF
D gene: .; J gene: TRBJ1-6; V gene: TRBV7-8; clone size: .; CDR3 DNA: TGTGCCAGCAGCTTACGACTAACTTTGAGCAATTCACCCCTCCACTTT; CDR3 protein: CASSLRLTLSNSPLHF
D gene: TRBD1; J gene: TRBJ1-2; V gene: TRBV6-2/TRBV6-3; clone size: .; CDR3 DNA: TGTGCCAGCAGTCGACCGGGACAGAGGACTAATGGCTACACCTTC; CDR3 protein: CASSRPGQRTNGYTF
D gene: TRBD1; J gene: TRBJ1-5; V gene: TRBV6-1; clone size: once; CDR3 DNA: TGTGCCAGCAGTGAAAGACAGGGCTTTAGCAATCAGCCCCAGCATTTT; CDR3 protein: CASSERQGFSNQPQHF
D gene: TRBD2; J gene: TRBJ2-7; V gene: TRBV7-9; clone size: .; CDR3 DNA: TGTGCCAGCAGCCCGCGGGAGCGGGGCCTCGGGGACGAGCAGTACTTC; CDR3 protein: CASSPRERGLGDEQYF
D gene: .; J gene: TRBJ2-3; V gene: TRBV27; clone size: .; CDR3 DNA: TGTGCCAGCAGCGTAGGACAGTTACTCACAGATACGCAGTATTTT; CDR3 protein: CASSVGQLLTDTQYF
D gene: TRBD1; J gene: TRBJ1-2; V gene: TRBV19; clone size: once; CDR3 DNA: TGTGCCAGTAGTACCACAGGGGGAAATTATGGCTACACCTTC; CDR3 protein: CASSTTGGNYGYTF
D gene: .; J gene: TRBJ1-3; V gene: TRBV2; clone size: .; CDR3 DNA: TGTGCCAGCAGTGCTATGCTCTCTGGAAACACCATATATTTT; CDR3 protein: CASSAMLSGNTIYF
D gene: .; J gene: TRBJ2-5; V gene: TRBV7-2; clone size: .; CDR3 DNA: TGTGCCAGCAGCCGCGGGACCGGGTCGATCGAGACCCAGTACTTC; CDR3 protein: CASSRGTGSIETQYF
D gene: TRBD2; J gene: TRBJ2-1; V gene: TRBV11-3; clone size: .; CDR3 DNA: TGTGCCAGCAGCCCCCGACTAGCGGGCAACAATGAGCAGTTCTTC; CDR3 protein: CASSPRLAGNNEQFF
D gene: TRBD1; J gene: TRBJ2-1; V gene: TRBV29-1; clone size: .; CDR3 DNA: TGCAGCGTTCCGGGACAGGTCTACAATGAGCAGTTCTTC; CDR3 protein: CSVPGQVYNEQFF
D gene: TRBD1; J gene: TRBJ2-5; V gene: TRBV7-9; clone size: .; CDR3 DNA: TGTGCCAGCAGCCCGGTAGGGGGCGGAGAGACCCAGTACTTC; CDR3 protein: CASSPVGGGETQYF
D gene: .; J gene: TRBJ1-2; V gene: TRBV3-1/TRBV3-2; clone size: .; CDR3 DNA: TGTGCCAGCAGCCAAGACAGATTCTATGGCTACACCTTC; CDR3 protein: CASSQDRFYGYTF
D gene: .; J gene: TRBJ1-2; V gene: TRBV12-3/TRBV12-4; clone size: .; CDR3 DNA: TGTGCCAGCAGTTTCCCAGGTACCTATGGCTACACCTTC; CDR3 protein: CASSFPGTYGYTF
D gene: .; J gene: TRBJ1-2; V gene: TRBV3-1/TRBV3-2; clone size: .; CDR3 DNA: TGTGCCAGCAGCCAATACCAGGGAGGCTACACCTTC; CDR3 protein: CASSQYQGGYTF
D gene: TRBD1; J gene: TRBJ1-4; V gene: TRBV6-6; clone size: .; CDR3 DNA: TGTGCCAGCAGTTACCTGGACAGGGAGGGGGAAAAACTGTTTTTT; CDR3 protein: CASSYLDREGEKLFF
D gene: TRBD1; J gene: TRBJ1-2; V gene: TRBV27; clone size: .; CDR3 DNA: TGTGCCAGCAGTTTATCGTCGACAGGGGATGGCTACACCTTC; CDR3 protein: CASSLSSTGDGYTF
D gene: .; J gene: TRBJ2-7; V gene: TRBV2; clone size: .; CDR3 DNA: TGTGCCAGCAGGAAAACAGGGACCTCAACCCCACGCGAGCAGTACTTC; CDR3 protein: CASRKTGTSTPREQYF
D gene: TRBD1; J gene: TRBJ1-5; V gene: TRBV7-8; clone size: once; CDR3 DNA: TGTGCCAGCAGCTTAACGACCGGGACAGGGCCTCTATCGGCCCAGCATTTT; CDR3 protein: CASSLTTGTGPLSAQHF
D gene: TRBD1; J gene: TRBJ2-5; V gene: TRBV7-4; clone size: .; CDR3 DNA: TGTGGAACGGAAACAGGGGGCGAGGAGACCCAGTACTTC; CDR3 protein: CGTETGGEETQYF
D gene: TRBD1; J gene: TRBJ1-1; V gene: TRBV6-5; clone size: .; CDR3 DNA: TGTGCCAGCAGGCACAGGGGGCGAGAGACTGAAGCTTTCTTT; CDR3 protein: CASRHRGRETEAFF
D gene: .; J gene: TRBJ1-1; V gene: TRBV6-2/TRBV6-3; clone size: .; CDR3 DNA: TGTGCCAGCAGTTACCCGACTAGAAACACTGAAGCTTTCTTT; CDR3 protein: CASSYPTRNTEAFF
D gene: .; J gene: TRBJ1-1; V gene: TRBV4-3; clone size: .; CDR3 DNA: TGCGCCAGCAGCCAAGATGCTAGGGGGACTGAAGCTTTCTTT; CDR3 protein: CASSQDARGTEAFF
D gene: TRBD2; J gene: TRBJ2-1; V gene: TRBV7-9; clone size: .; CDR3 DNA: TGTGCCAGCAGCGGTAGCGGGAGTGCTGAGCAGTTCTTC; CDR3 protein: CASSGSGSAEQFF
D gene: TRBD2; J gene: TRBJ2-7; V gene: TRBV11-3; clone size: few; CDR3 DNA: TGTGCCAGCAGCTTAGCTAGCGGCACCTACGAGCAGTACTTC; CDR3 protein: CASSLASGTYEQYF
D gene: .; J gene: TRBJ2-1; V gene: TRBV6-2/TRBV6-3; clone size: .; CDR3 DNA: TGTGCCAGCAGTCAAGGGCGGGGGCCGGGTAATGAGCAGTTCTTC; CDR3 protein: CASSQGRGPGNEQFF